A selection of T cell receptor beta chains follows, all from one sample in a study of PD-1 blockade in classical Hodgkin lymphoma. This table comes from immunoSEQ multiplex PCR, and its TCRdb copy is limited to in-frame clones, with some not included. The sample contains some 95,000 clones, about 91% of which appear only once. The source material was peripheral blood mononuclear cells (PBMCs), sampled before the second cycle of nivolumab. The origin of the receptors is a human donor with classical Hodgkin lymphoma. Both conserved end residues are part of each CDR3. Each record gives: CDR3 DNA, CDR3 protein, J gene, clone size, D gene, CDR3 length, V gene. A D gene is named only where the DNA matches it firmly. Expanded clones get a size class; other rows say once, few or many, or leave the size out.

TGCGCCAGCAGGCTGGGAGGGGACACTGAAGCTTTCTTT	CASRLGGDTEAFF	TRBJ1-1	NA	NA	13	TRBV5-1
TGTGCCAGCAGTGAAGGGTACAGGGTTAATGAAAAACTGTTTTTT	CASSEGYRVNEKLFF	TRBJ1-4	NA	NA	15	TRBV25-1
TGCGCCAGCAGCCAAGATATTTATGAGCAGTTCTTC	CASSQDIYEQFF	TRBJ2-1	NA	NA	12	TRBV4-1
TGCGCCAGCAGCCAAGATTGGCAGCGGGTGGAGCAGTACTTC	CASSQDWQRVEQYF	TRBJ2-7	NA	NA	14	TRBV4-1
TGTGCCAGCAGGATTGGCCTTGGGGATACGCAGTATTTT	CASRIGLGDTQYF	TRBJ2-3	NA	NA	13	TRBV2
TGTGCCAGCAGCTTCGGGAATAATCAGCCCCAGCATTTT	CASSFGNNQPQHF	TRBJ1-5	once	NA	13	TRBV13
TGTGCTAGTGGTTTTGGCAATGAGCAGTTCTTC	CASGFGNEQFF	TRBJ2-1	NA	NA	11	TRBV12-5
TGTGCCAGCAGCTTTGCGGGACAGGTACATGACGAGCAGTACTTC	CASSFAGQVHDEQYF	TRBJ2-7	NA	TRBD1	15	TRBV11-1
TGCGCCAGCAGCCGTACCGGGACAGTAAATGAAAAACTGTTTTTT	CASSRTGTVNEKLFF	TRBJ1-4	NA	TRBD1	15	TRBV4-1
TGCAGCGTTGAAGAGCAGGTGTACACTGAAGCTTTCTTT	CSVEEQVYTEAFF	TRBJ1-1	NA	NA	13	TRBV29-1
TGTGCCATCAGTGAAGGGTCTAACTATGGCTACACCTTC	CAISEGSNYGYTF	TRBJ1-2	NA	NA	13	TRBV10-3
TGTGCCAGCAGCCGACCAGGGGGCGCGTACTATGGCTACACCTTC	CASSRPGGAYYGYTF	TRBJ1-2	NA	TRBD1	15	TRBV5-6
TGTGCCAGCAGCTTAACGGGGAACACTGAAGCTTTCTTT	CASSLTGNTEAFF	TRBJ1-1	NA	NA	13	TRBV7-3
TGTGCCAGTAGGGGCAGGGAGGGTAATTCACCCCTCCACTTT	CASRGREGNSPLHF	TRBJ1-6	NA	NA	14	TRBV19
TGTGCCATCAGTGAGAGGGCGGAGAACACTGAAGCTTTCTTT	CAISERAENTEAFF	TRBJ1-1	few	NA	14	TRBV10-3
TGTGCCAGCAGCGTAGTGAGCACGGGGTATGGCTACACCTTC	CASSVVSTGYGYTF	TRBJ1-2	NA	NA	14	TRBV9
TGTGCCAGCAGCTTTGCAGGATACGAGCAGTACTTC	CASSFAGYEQYF	TRBJ2-7	NA	NA	12	TRBV7-9
TGCGCCAGCAGCTTGACAGGGTTGAACTATGGCTACACCTTC	CASSLTGLNYGYTF	TRBJ1-2	NA	NA	14	TRBV5-1
TGTGCCAGCAGCCAAGAGGCGGGGGGAACAGATACGCAGTATTTT	CASSQEAGGTDTQYF	TRBJ2-3	NA	TRBD2	15	TRBV4-2
TGTGCCAGCAGCTTGATGACAGGGTTAGCTGGCGAGCAGTACTTC	CASSLMTGLAGEQYF	TRBJ2-7	NA	TRBD1	15	TRBV5-6
TGTGCCAGCTCAGGGCAGGTCTGGGACTATGGCTACACCTTC	CASSGQVWDYGYTF	TRBJ1-2	NA	NA	14	TRBV6-5
TGTGCCTGGAGTGTAGGGACAGGGGGTAGCGAGCAGTACTTC	CAWSVGTGGSEQYF	TRBJ2-7	NA	TRBD1	14	TRBV30
TGCGCCAGCAGTCCGAAGGGGGTCGGGGAAGCGGCCAAAAACATTCAGTACTTC	CASSPKGVGEAAKNIQYF	TRBJ2-4	NA	NA	18	TRBV5-1
TGCGCCAGCAGTTTGTCCGGACAGGGGGCTGAAAAACTGTTTTTT	CASSLSGQGAEKLFF	TRBJ1-4	once	TRBD1	15	TRBV5-1
TGCAGCGTTGGGTGGGGGGACAGCTGGAACACTGAAGCTTTCTTT	CSVGWGDSWNTEAFF	TRBJ1-1	NA	TRBD1	15	TRBV29-1
TGCGCCAGCAGCTTGACCATGCGAGGGGAAGAGACCCAGTACTTC	CASSLTMRGEETQYF	TRBJ2-5	NA	NA	15	TRBV5-1